The entry that follows covers one T cell receptor beta chain sequence. The antigen is not known. PCR used 60 Vbeta primers and 13 Jbeta primers. Some clones are missing from TCRdb's copy, which holds only in-frame ones; the method was immunoSEQ multiplex PCR. The sample lists about 170,000 clones, around 74% occurring once. After removal of 4 bases from V and 3 bases from J, the junction contained 8 bases not matched to a gene. The germline gives CDR1 LGHNA, CDR2 YNFKEQ. This CDR3 has 19 amino acids. The entry originates in a study of cytomegalovirus exposure and HLA in healthy donors. Study results and caveats: An observed cluster of highly shared sequence variants was recorded as a likely sequencing artifact.

Healthy bone marrow donors made up the donor group. The study sampled nominally healthy donors, though unrecorded immune exposures were likely. The V and J genes are TRBV4-2 and TRBJ2-6; 14 nucleotides agree with TRBD2. The sequenced material came from PBMCs. This clonotype was sampled from a female donor in good health and CMV-seronegative. CDR3 in DNA: TGTGCCAGCAGCCTCCGGCTGGGGACTAGCGGGAGTGGGGCCAACGTCCTGACTTTC. This gives the protein CASSLRLGTSGSGANVLTF.